This T cell receptor beta chain was captured in a study of T cells in Graves' hyperthyroidism and ophthalmopathy. Study outcomes and limitations: Progression to ophthalmopathy was predicted a median of roughly 6.6 months early.

The CDR3 runs 14 residues. Trimming left V 3 bases short and J 5 bases short, with 14 bases between. CDR1 is LNHDA and CDR2 is SQIVND in the germline V gene (reference sequence). As concerns this clonotype: What it binds is not known.

Amplified TCR beta CDR3 regions derived from RNA transcripts. Using the HTBI primer set, a first-round RT-PCR was run on the TCR CDR3. TCRdb used MiXCR to reprocess the multiplex PCR reads, holding one entry per CDR3 protein. The sample gives 150,000 to 200,000 distinct CDR3 sequences, roughly 10% of which show up once; roughly a fifth is in the top ten. Disease duration under 2 months; hyperthyroidism patients were aged 18 to 65. Sampled blood dates from first hyperthyroidism diagnosis, and it precedes any ophthalmopathy symptoms. The source is a young woman with Graves' hyperthyroidism that later progressed to Graves' ophthalmopathy. Sequencing used blood. This rearrangement joins TRBV19 to TRBJ2-7; D is undetermined. The CDR3 DNA reads as TGTGCCAGTAGTATCTCCCGGGTTTTGAACGAGCAGTACTTC. Translated: CASSISRVLNEQYF.